This entry describes one TCR beta chain. It lacks a known antigen. The input lacks base qualities; no much larger clone sits a single base away. The data are from a study of blood T cell repertoires in COVID-19 (dated by TCRdb to about 2020). About the study as a whole: The collaborator samples originated in the United States, Italy and Spain and spanned the acute and convalescent phases of COVID-19. The prospective study material was composed of cDNA or gDNA derived from T cells, B-cell-depleted T cells, or PBMCs. Deeply sampled blood TCRbeta repertoires from subjects exposed to, actively infected with, or recovered from COVID-19 were included in the dataset. The repertoires were released in a freely available public database meant as a resource for research on the immune response to SARS-CoV-2. Samples came from the ongoing ImmuneRACE study (first 160 participants) plus 1,254 subjects from 6 global collaborators. The sample metadata nearly always contained a de-identified subject ID, COVID-19 status, age in years and sex. HLA class I and class II types, where available, came from metadata supplied by the sample provider rather than from assay-based typing.

TCRbeta CDR3 regions were amplified from genomic DNA using the immunoSEQ Assay, a bias-controlled multiplex PCR. Per the authors' processing: The number of nucleated cells in each sample was estimated from the amplification of reference gene primers within the assay. To quantify the absolute abundance of each unique TCRbeta CDR3 rearrangement, sequence reads were collapsed and filtered. Productive Simpson clonality was computed per sample as the square root of Simpson's diversity index over productive rearrangements. TCRdb carries this immuneACCESS record with in-frame sequences only. Its versions omit some clonotypes, under half of them owing to an unresolved V gene in the studies checked, with the rest unexplained. V, J and clone size were drawn from that table, and D and trimming were deduced from the DNA. This sample comprises roughly 150,000 clones, 84% of them detected only once. Jointly, the top ten make up approximately 1.6% of the sample.

What the research found in general, with its limitations: How much clinical and demographic metadata was included differed by source and by participant, and the metadata was provided uncurated.

Germline trimming: 3 bases from V, 2 bases from J; junction bases outside gene matches: 6. Counted from cysteine to phenylalanine, this CDR3 has 15 amino acids. The entry retains the CDR3 DNA only, 45 bases that are in frame from base 1. The germline V gene supplies CDR1 MDHEN and CDR2 SYDVKM. In the prospective study, participants were roughly 18 to 100 years old, resided in about 25 geographic areas of the United States, and were enrolled through a virtual design. Cohort assignment in the prospective study relied on participant-reported clinical history from a screening survey and a study questionnaire. Exposed participants were defined as having been in contact with someone with a PCR-confirmed or clinician-diagnosed COVID-19 case within 2 weeks of study entry. Each participant in the prospective study had whole blood, serum and a nasopharyngeal or oropharyngeal swab collected by mobile phlebotomists. Participants in the prospective study had the option to provide additional blood draws and questionnaires over a roughly two-month period. Blood samples from the prospective study were shipped frozen or at room temperature prior to DNA extraction.

The chain was built from TRBV28 and TRBJ2-7, and 8 bases in between align with TRBD2. The specimen was PBMCs or T cells enriched from blood (not recorded which). The source of this sequence is a woman between 18 and 29 years old who had been exposed to COVID-19. The CDR3 reads as follows: CASSFPREETYEQYF. The DNA is as follows: TGTGCCAGCAGTTTTCCGCGGGAGGAAACCTACGAGCAGTACTTC.